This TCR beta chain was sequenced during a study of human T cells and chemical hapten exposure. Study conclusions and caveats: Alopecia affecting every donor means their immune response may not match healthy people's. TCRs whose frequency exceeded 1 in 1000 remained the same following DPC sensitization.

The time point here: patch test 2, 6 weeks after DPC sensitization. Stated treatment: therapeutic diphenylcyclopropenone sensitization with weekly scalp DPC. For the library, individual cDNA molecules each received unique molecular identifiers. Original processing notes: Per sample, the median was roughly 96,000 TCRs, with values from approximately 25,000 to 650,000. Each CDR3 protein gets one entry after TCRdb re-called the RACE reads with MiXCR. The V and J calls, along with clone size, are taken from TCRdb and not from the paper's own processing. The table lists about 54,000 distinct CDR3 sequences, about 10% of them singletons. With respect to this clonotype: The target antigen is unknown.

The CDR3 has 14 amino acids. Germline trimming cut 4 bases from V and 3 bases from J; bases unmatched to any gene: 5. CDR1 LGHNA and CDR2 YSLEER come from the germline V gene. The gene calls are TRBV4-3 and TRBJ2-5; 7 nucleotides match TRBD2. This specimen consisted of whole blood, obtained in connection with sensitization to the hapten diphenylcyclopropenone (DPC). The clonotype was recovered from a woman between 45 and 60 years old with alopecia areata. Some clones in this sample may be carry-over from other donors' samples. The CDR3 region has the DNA TGCGCCAGCAGCCCTTGGGGGGGAGAAGAGACCCAGTACTTC. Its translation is CASSPWGGEETQYF.